This TCR beta chain was obtained from a study of OX40 agonist ivuxolimab in advanced cancers. TCRdb's copy holds only in-frame clones and misses some; the assay was immunoSEQ multiplex PCR. The data contain around 26,000 clones, 85% of them singletons. The source was CD4+ or CD8+ T cells sorted from blood, collected in a trial of the OX40 agonist ivuxolimab. The clonotype originates from an adult with an advanced solid tumor such as melanoma, head and neck, liver or kidney cancer.

CDR3: CASSYPTGVNTGELFF. The CDR3 coding sequence is TGTGCCAGCAGTTACCCGACAGGGGTGAACACCGGGGAGCTGTTTTTT. V and J are TRBV6-5 and TRBJ2-2; 8 nucleotides match TRBD1. This CDR3 is built from 16 residues. V was clipped by 2 bases and J by 1 base; unmatched bases: 3. The V gene's germline CDR1 is MNHEY and CDR2 SVGAGI.